The 7 T cell receptor beta chains presented below share a single source sample, sequenced in a study of chemoradiotherapy in HPV16-positive cancers. The data were produced by immunoSEQ multiplex PCR, yet TCRdb's version contains in-frame clones alone and is incomplete. Altogether 4,900 or so clones are present, 86% being singletons, with the ten largest covering 2% to 3%. The specimen comprised tumor tissue, sampled from a patient who underwent chemoradiotherapy. These receptors were collected from a human donor with HPV-associated anogenital cancer.

In the case of this clone: Other DNA sequences in the sample encode the same CDR3. This chain connects TRBV6-5 to TRBJ1-1; tentative D call: TRBD1 (5 bases). Germline assignment: CDR1 MNHEY and CDR2 SVGAGI. CDR3 length: 13 residues. V lost 6 bases to trimming and J lost 2 bases, with 10 bases between them. The CDR3 here is CASSETVNTEAFF. Written as DNA, the CDR3 is TGTGCCAGCAGCGAGACAGTAAACACTGAAGCTTTCTTT.

The CDR3, as DNA: TGCGCCAGCAGCTTTGAGACGGGGGAGACCCAGTACTTC. Protein product: CASSFETGETQYF. The genes are TRBV5-1 and TRBJ2-5; weak D call: TRBD2 (5 bases). Trimming cost V 2 bases and J 5 bases, with 10 bases left between them. This CDR3 comprises 13 residues. The germline V gene has CDR1 SGHRS and CDR2 YFSETQ.

The V gene is TRBV25-1, the J gene TRBJ1-4; 9 bases are shared with TRBD1. The J segment lost 10 bases and the V segment lost 4 bases, leaving 13 bases of the junction unmatched. The CDR3 contains 16 residues. Looked up from germline, CDR1 is MGHDK and CDR2 is SYGVNS. CDR3 amino acids: CASSGNLEQGAGKLFF. Here the CDR3 DNA reads TGTGCCAGCAGTGGAAATTTAGAACAGGGGGCGGGAAAACTGTTTTTT. Variable domain in full (rest from reference TRBV25-1 and TRBJ1-4): EADIYQTPRYLVIGTGKKITLECSQTMGHDKMYWYQQDPGMELHLIHYSYGVNSTEKGDLSSESTVSRIRTEHFPLTLESARPSHTSQYLCASSGNLEQGAGKLFFGSGTQLSVL.

In its sample, this clone was seen once. This chain joins TRBV7-9 and TRBJ2-1; possibly TRBD1 or TRBD2 for D (5 bases each). The CDR3 has 15 residues. Germline V gives CDR1 SEHNR, CDR2 FQNEAQ (reference sequence). V lost 6 bases to trimming and J lost 3 bases, with 15 bases between them. This CDR3 is CASRGPGPLYNEQFF. The CDR3 DNA is TGTGCCAGCAGGGGGCCGGGACCCCTCTACAATGAGCAGTTCTTC.

V is TRBV4-2 and J is TRBJ2-2; D gene ambiguous. The germline CDR1 and CDR2 sequences are LGHNA and YNFKEQ. V lost 0 bases, J lost 3 bases, and 8 bases lay in between. This CDR3 contains 15 residues. The CDR3 reads CASSQDQPDTGELFF. Here the CDR3 DNA reads TGTGCCAGCAGCCAAGATCAACCCGACACCGGGGAGCTGTTTTTT.

V is TRBV9 and J is TRBJ2-3; the D gene is possibly TRBD2 (5 bases). Germline-derived CDR1 and CDR2 are SGDLS and YYNGEE. The CDR3 covers 14 residues. Trimming removed 4 bases from V and 3 bases from J, with 12 bases in between. The CDR3 DNA is TGTGCCAGCAGCTTAGACCGGGGAACAGATACGCAGTATTTT. Its translation is CASSLDRGTDTQYF.

The chain couples TRBV6-1 to TRBJ1-6; TRBD1 might be the D (5 bases). The V gene's germline CDR1 is MNHNS and CDR2 SASEGT. The length of the CDR3 is 13 residues. V lost 6 bases to trimming and J lost 5 bases, with 8 bases between them. Here the CDR3 reads CASRGLDNSPLHF. As DNA, the CDR3 is TGTGCCAGCAGGGGGCTGGATAATTCACCCCTCCACTTT.